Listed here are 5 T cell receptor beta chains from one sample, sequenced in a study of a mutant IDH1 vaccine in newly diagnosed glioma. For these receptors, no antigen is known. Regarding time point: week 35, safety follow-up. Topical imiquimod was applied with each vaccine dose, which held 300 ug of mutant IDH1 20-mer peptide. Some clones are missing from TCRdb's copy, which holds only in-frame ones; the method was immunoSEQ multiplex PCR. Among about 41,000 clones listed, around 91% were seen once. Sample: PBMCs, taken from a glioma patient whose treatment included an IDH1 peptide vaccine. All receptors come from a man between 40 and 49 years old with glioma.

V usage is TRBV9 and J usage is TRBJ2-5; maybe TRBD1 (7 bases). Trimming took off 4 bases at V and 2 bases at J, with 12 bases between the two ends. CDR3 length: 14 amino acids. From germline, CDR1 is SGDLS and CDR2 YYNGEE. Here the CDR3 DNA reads TGTGCCAGCAGCACCTCAGGGGGGCAAGAGACCCAGTACTTC. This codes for CASSTSGGQETQYF. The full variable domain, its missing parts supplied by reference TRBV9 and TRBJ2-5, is DSGVTQTPKHLITATGQRVTLRCSPRSGDLSVYWYQQSLDQGLQFLIQYYNGEERAKGNILERFSAQQFPDLHSELNLSSLELGDSALYFCASSTSGGQETQYFGPGTRLLVL.

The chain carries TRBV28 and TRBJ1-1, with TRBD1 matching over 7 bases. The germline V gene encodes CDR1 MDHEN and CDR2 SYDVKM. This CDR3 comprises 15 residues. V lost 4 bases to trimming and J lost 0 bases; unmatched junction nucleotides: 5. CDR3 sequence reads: CASSYTGVLNTEAFF. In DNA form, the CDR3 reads TGTGCCAGCAGTTACACAGGGGTCTTGAACACTGAAGCTTTCTTT.

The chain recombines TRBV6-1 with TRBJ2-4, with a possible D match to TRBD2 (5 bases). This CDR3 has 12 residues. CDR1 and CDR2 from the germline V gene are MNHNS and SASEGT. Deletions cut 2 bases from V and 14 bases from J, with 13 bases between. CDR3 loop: CASSEISGEKYF. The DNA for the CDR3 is TGTGCCAGCAGTGAAATATCCGGGGAGAAGTACTTC.

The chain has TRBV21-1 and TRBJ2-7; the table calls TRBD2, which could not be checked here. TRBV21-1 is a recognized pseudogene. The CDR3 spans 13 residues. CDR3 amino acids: CASNPSGIYEQYF. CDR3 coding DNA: TGTGCCAGCAACCCTAGCGGGATCTACGAGCAGTACTTC.

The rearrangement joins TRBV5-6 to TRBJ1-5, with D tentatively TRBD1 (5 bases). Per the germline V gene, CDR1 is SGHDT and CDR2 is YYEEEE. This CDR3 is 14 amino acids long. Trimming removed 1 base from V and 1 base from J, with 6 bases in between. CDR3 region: CASSLSGSNQPQHF. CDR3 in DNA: TGTGCCAGCAGCTTGTCAGGGAGCAATCAGCCCCAGCATTTT.